The next 28 T cell receptor beta chains were all read from a single sample in a study of blood T cell repertoires in COVID-19. Clones were sequenced by immunoSEQ multiplex PCR, and TCRdb holds only the in-frame ones, with some missing. Among about 76,000 clones listed, around nine tenths were seen once. Source material: peripheral blood. The receptors were sampled from a human donor in a cohort sampled during active COVID-19.

This clone was observed a handful of times. The J gene is TRBJ2-7, the V gene TRBV10-1, with 7 bases fitting TRBD1. CDR1 WNHNN and CDR2 SYGVQD come from the germline V gene (reference sequence). The CDR3 sequence is 15 residues long. The J segment lost 2 bases and the V segment lost 6 bases, leaving 10 bases of the junction unmatched. The CDR3 spells CASSPTRDSAYEQYF. The CDR3 region has the DNA TGCGCCAGCAGCCCCACAAGGGACAGCGCCTACGAGCAGTACTTC.

J is TRBJ2-7 and V is TRBV20-1, with D possibly being TRBD1 (6 bases). With 6 bases removed from V and 4 bases from J, the gap between germline ends came to 10 bases. Germline values: CDR1 DFQATT, CDR2 SNEGSKA (reference sequence). The CDR3 covers 11 residues. The CDR3 bases are TGCAGTGCAATTCAGGGGTACGAGCAGTACTTC. Protein sequence: CSAIQGYEQYF.

This chain uses TRBV19 with TRBJ1-6; TRBD1 matches 9 bases. Germline V CDR1 and CDR2: LNHDA, SQIVND (reference sequence). This CDR3 has 14 amino acids. V lost 5 bases to trimming and J lost 10 bases; unmatched junction nucleotides: 6. CDR3 nucleotide sequence: TGTGCCAGTAGTTTCGGACAGGGGTTGTCACCCCTCCACTTT. This encodes CASSFGQGLSPLHF.

The chain is built from TRBV10-3 and TRBJ1-2; D unclear. This CDR3 has 14 residues. Germline-derived CDR1 and CDR2 are ENHRY and SYGVKD. With 7 bases removed from V and 2 bases from J, the gap between germline ends came to 14 bases. The CDR3 reads CAITAGTVNYGYTF. CDR3 in DNA: TGTGCCATCACCGCTGGTACAGTCAACTATGGCTACACCTTC.

The chain couples TRBV6-5 to TRBJ2-7; a weak D match, TRBD1 (6 bases). V was pared by 4 bases and J by 3 bases, with 10 bases between. This CDR3 spans 13 amino acids. From germline, CDR1 is MNHEY and CDR2 SVGAGI. The DNA for the CDR3 is TGTGCCAGCAGTTGGGGACATAACTACGAGCAGTACTTC. It yields the protein CASSWGHNYEQYF.

This clone occurred once. This chain connects TRBV13 to TRBJ2-1; 12 bases agree with TRBD2. The V segment lost 1 base and the J segment 2 bases; nucleotides outside the gene matches: 6. The CDR3 spans 18 residues. Per germline, CDR1 PRHDT and CDR2 FYEKMQ (reference sequence). CDR3 amino acids: CASSLELAGGPTYNEQFF. DNA for the CDR3: TGTGCCAGCAGCTTAGAACTAGCGGGGGGTCCGACCTACAATGAGCAGTTCTTC.

This clone appeared once. The chain couples TRBV4-3 to TRBJ1-1, with 8 bases matching TRBD1. The junction had 16 bases not matched to a gene; V was cut back by 4 bases and J by 3 bases. Germline V gene sequence: CDR1 LGHNA, CDR2 YSLEER. This CDR3 spans 18 amino acids. CDR3 DNA sequence: TGCGCCAGCAGCCCCGGGACAGGTGTGTACTACGGCCACACTGAAGCTTTCTTT. It codes for CASSPGTGVYYGHTEAFF.

V and J are TRBV7-3 and TRBJ2-3, with TRBD2 matching over 10 bases. CDR3 size: 14 residues. Germline V gene sequence: CDR1 SGHTA, CDR2 FQGTGA. The junction had 7 bases not matched to a gene; V was cut back by 4 bases and J by 9 bases. CDR3 residues: CASSSAGGPETQYF. Written as DNA, the CDR3 is TGTGCCAGCAGCTCAGCGGGGGGGCCTGAGACGCAGTATTTT.

The V call is TRBV6-2 or TRBV6-3, the J call TRBJ2-5; 9 bases align to TRBD2. Germline-derived CDR1 and CDR2 are MNHEY and SVGEGT. CDR3 size: 17 residues. J lost 5 bases, V lost 0 bases, and 10 bases had no gene match. In DNA form, the CDR3 reads TGTGCCAGCAGTTACTCGAAGCGGGGGGACTTCGGGGAGACCCAGTACTTC. This sequence encodes CASSYSKRGDFGETQYF.

The V gene is TRBV6-5, the J gene TRBJ2-6; D gene ambiguous. This CDR3 has 14 residues. Trimming took off 6 bases at V and 0 bases at J, with 6 bases between the two ends. Looked up from germline, CDR1 is MNHEY and CDR2 is SVGAGI. CDR3 residues: CASRAPSGANVLTF. The CDR3 bases are TGTGCCAGCAGGGCACCCTCTGGGGCCAACGTCCTGACTTTC.

This clone has just one count. The CDR3 DNA reads TGTGCCAGCAGTTTGACAGGGGAGCGCTACGAGCAGTACTTC. It is translated as CASSLTGERYEQYF. The V and J genes are TRBV6-5 and TRBJ2-7, with TRBD1 identical over 8 bases. CDR1 and CDR2 (germline): MNHEY, SVGAGI. V shed 4 bases and J 3 bases; nucleotides not matched to a gene: 5. CDR3 length equals 14 residues.

In this sample, this clone turned up once. This chain uses TRBV5-1 with TRBJ1-1; 7 bases map to TRBD1. Germline CDR1 reads SGHRS; CDR2 reads YFSETQ. The CDR3 is made up of 15 amino acids. Trimming cost V 7 bases and J 0 bases; bases outside gene matches: 9. CDR3 sequence reads: CASGPDRAMNTEAFF. The DNA of the CDR3 is TGCGCCAGCGGACCAGACAGGGCCATGAACACTGAAGCTTTCTTT.

The CDR3 region has the DNA TGTGCCAGCAGCCAAGCTAGCGGGGGGGCCGGCAAAAACATTCAGTACTTC. Translated, it gives CASSQASGGAGKNIQYF. V and J are TRBV4-2 and TRBJ2-4, with TRBD2 matching over 12 bases. CDR1 LGHNA and CDR2 YNFKEQ come from the germline V gene. J was trimmed by 3 bases and V by 1 base; bases with no gene match: 4. The CDR3 spans 17 residues.

V and J are TRBV4-2 and TRBJ1-1; 8 nucleotides line up with TRBD1. The CDR3 totals 16 residues. After removal of 5 bases from V and 1 base from J, the junction contained 9 bases not matched to a gene. Germline V gene sequence: CDR1 LGHNA, CDR2 YNFKEQ. CDR3 amino acids: CASSSGQGISNTEAFF. DNA for the CDR3: TGTGCCAGCAGCTCCGGACAGGGAATTTCGAACACTGAAGCTTTCTTT.

The rearrangement joins TRBV7-3 to TRBJ2-1; 7 bases match TRBD2. CDR3 length: 15 amino acids. The J segment lost 0 bases and the V segment lost 5 bases, leaving 4 bases of the junction unmatched. Germline values: CDR1 SGHTA, CDR2 FQGTGA. The CDR3 bases are TGTGCCAGCAGCGTCTGGACTAGCTCCTACAATGAGCAGTTCTTC. Translation gives CASSVWTSSYNEQFF.

The chain recombines TRBV6-5 with TRBJ2-1; the D gene is possibly TRBD1 (6 bases). The CDR3 sequence is 16 residues long. Trimming took 0 bases from V and 3 from J, leaving 12 bases between them. Germline V gene data show CDR1 as MNHEY and CDR2 as SVGAGI. CDR3 sequence (DNA): TGTGCCAGCAGTTACTCCCGCAGGGGCAGCTACAATGAGCAGTTCTTC. It yields the protein CASSYSRRGSYNEQFF.

The genes are TRBV7-3 and TRBJ2-1; weak D call: TRBD2 (7 bases). Germline V gene data show CDR1 as SGHTA and CDR2 as FQGTGA. The CDR3 consists of 14 residues. Between the trimmed V and J ends, which lost 5 bases and 6 bases, there was a span of 14 bases. The CDR3 reads CASSQSGGRNEQFF. The CDR3 DNA is TGTGCCAGCAGCCAATCCGGGGGGCGCAATGAGCAGTTCTTC. The entire variable domain, with the rest obtained from reference TRBV7-3 and TRBJ2-1, is as follows: GAGVSQTPSNKVTEKGKYVELRCDPISGHTALYWYRQSLGQGPEFLIYFQGTGAADDSGLPNDRFFAVRPEGSVSTLKIQRTERGDSAVYLCASSQSGGRNEQFFGPGTRLTVL.

V is TRBV19 and J is TRBJ2-1; TRBD2 might be the D (6 bases). Germline V gene lookup returns CDR1 LNHDA and CDR2 SQIVND (reference sequence). The CDR3 covers 13 residues. With 1 base removed from V and 9 bases from J, the gap between germline ends came to 10 bases. In nucleotides, the CDR3 is TGTGCCAGTAGTATAGTAACTAGCCGTGAGCAGTTCTTC. Translated: CASSIVTSREQFF.

This clone showed up just once. This rearrangement joins TRBV4-1 to TRBJ2-3, with TRBD2 matching 12 bases. CDR3 length: 17 residues. Per germline, CDR1 MGHRA and CDR2 YSYEKL. The V segment lost 1 base and the J segment 7 bases; nucleotides outside the gene matches: 9. Written as DNA, the CDR3 is TGCGCCAGCAGCCAAGGTGGATTACTAGCGGGGGGAAATACGCAGTATTTT. Translation gives CASSQGGLLAGGNTQYF.

The CDR3 region has the DNA TGTGCCACCAGCAGACCAAGGGGACCCCAGCATTTT. This gives the protein CATSRPRGPQHF. J is TRBJ1-5 and V is TRBV15; D perhaps matches TRBD1 (5 bases). Germline CDR1 is LNHNV and CDR2 is YYDKDF (reference sequence). V lost 2 bases and J lost 10, with 9 bases in between. The CDR3 is made up of 12 amino acids.

V usage is TRBV5-4 and J usage is TRBJ1-6, with D unresolved. Germline assignment: CDR1 SGHNT and CDR2 YYREEE (reference sequence). The CDR3 runs 15 residues. V lost 0 bases to trimming and J lost 8 bases, with 12 bases between them. CDR3 DNA: TGTGCCAGCAGCTTGGCCGGGGTGACGGATTCACCCCTCCACTTT. Its translation: CASSLAGVTDSPLHF.

The rearrangement joins TRBV6-5 to TRBJ2-1; D is undetermined. V was shortened by 7 bases and J by 5 bases, with 15 bases between the two germline ends. Per germline, CDR1 MNHEY and CDR2 SVGAGI. The CDR3 loop spans 14 amino acids. CDR3 sequence: CASTPSGVNNEQFF. The CDR3 DNA follows: TGTGCCAGCACCCCATCGGGTGTTAACAATGAGCAGTTCTTC.

The genes are TRBV6-5 and TRBJ1-1, with a possible D match to TRBD1 (5 bases). V was pared by 6 bases and J by 5 bases, with 13 bases between. Germline assignment: CDR1 MNHEY and CDR2 SVGAGI. The CDR3 consists of 13 residues. CDR3 nucleotide sequence: TGTGCCAGCAGGGGGGACTGGGGTACTGAAGCTTTCTTT. Translation: CASRGDWGTEAFF.

This chain links TRBV18 with TRBJ1-1; D unclear. The length of the CDR3 is 14 residues. V was pared by 3 bases and J by 1 base, with 9 bases between. Germline V gene sequence: CDR1 KGHSH, CDR2 LQKENI. The CDR3 nucleotides read TGTGCCAGCTCACCGGCGGATGGGAACACTGAAGCTTTCTTT. This translates into CASSPADGNTEAFF.

The chain links TRBV19 to TRBJ2-3; 14 bases fit TRBD2. Germline V CDR1 and CDR2: LNHDA, SQIVND (reference sequence). The CDR3 extends over 17 amino acids. The V segment lost 5 bases and the J segment 4 bases; nucleotides outside the gene matches: 8. DNA of the CDR3: TGTGCCAGTAGTTCAGGACTAGCGGGGGGAGGTGCAGATACGCAGTATTTT. Its translation is CASSSGLAGGGADTQYF.

The genes are TRBV5-4 and TRBJ1-2; 10 bases map to TRBD1. J lost 3 bases, V lost 4 bases, and 3 bases had no gene match. The germline gives CDR1 SGHNT, CDR2 YYREEE (reference sequence). The CDR3 is made up of 14 amino acids. CDR3 residues: CASSTGTGDYGYTF. CDR3 bases: TGTGCCAGCAGCACGGGGACAGGGGACTATGGCTACACCTTC.

V is TRBV15 and J is TRBJ2-7; 12 bases map to TRBD2. V was clipped by 2 bases and J by 3 bases; unmatched bases: 2. The CDR3 extends over 15 amino acids. Germline lookup yields CDR1 LNHNV and CDR2 YYDKDF (reference sequence). The CDR3: CATSRTSGGIYEQYF. The CDR3 DNA reads as TGTGCCACCAGCAGAACTAGCGGGGGGATCTACGAGCAGTACTTC.

The chain combines TRBV6-6 with TRBJ1-2; D uncertain. Deletions cut 7 bases from V and 0 bases from J, with 15 bases between. CDR1 is MNHNY and CDR2 is SVGAGI in the germline V gene (reference sequence). CDR3 length equals 15 residues. The CDR3 region is CASNRPGSANYGYTF. The CDR3 DNA reads TGTGCCAGCAATCGCCCGGGGTCCGCTAACTATGGCTACACCTTC.